This T cell receptor (beta chain) was captured in a study of tumor-infiltrating lymphocytes in primary liver carcinoma. Study-wide background: Patients comprised men and women whose ages fell between 30 and 69 years. Findings of the study overall: Researchers found tumor-adjacent and tumor-blood pairs overlapped less than tumor region pairs.

For this clonotype: Its antigen is unidentified.

Synthesis of TCR beta cDNA was carried out from 500 ng total RNA with a constant-region primer. The TCR beta library was amplified through three nested multiplex PCR rounds in a modified ARM-PCR procedure. Researchers ran the first two PCR rounds for roughly 10 cycles each with TRBV1-TRBV30 forward primers and a C-beta reverse primer. TCRdb reprocessed the multiplex PCR reads with MiXCR, giving one entry per CDR3 protein. Of about 48,000 distinct CDR3 sequences listed, about 73% are singletons. Both RNA and DNA were isolated together from about 19-30 mg of bulk tissue that had not been sorted. Five separate regions per tumor were sampled. Every one of the tumor samples had a viable tumor cell content above 75%. Germline CDR1 is MNHEY and CDR2 is SVGAGI. This CDR3 region has 15 residues. V lost 6 bases and J lost 8, with 20 bases in between.

The source of this sequence is a middle-aged man with primary liver carcinoma and hepatitis B virus infection. The sample taken for sequencing was liver tumor tissue from sampling region 3. Regarding subset: tumor region T3, left-lateral pole. This chain joins TRBV6-5 and TRBJ2-1; possible D gene TRBD2, 5 bases. The CDR3 reads CASRMDGEQTDEQFF. The CDR3 region has the DNA TGTGCCAGCAGGATGGACGGGGAACAGACGGATGAGCAGTTCTTC.